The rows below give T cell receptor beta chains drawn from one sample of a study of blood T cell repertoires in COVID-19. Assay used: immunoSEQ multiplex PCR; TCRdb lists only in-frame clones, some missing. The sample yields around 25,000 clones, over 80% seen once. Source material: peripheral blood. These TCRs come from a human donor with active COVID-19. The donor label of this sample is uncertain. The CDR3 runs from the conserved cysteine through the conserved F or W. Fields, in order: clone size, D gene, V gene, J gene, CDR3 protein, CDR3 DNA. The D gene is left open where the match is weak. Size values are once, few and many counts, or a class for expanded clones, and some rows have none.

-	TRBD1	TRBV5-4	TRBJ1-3	CASSLVGQLSSGNTIYF	TGTGCCAGCAGCTTGGTGGGACAGCTGAGCTCTGGAAACACCATATATTTT
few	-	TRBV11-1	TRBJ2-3	CASTAGSADTQYF	TGTGCCAGCACCGCGGGGTCGGCAGATACGCAGTATTTT
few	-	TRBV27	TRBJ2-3	CASSFLPAQLTTDTQYF	TGTGCCAGCAGTTTTTTACCAGCACAGCTAACTACAGATACGCAGTATTTT
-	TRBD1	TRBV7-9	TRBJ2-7	CASSSRTGYEQYF	TGTGCCAGCAGCTCCAGGACAGGCTACGAGCAGTACTTC
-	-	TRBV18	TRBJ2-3	CASSPRGSTDGTQYF	TGTGCCAGCTCACCCCGAGGGTCGACCGATGGGACGCAGTATTTT
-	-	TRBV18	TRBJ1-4	CASSPPSTREGEKLFF	TGTGCCAGCTCACCACCATCGACTAGGGAAGGTGAAAAACTGTTTTTT
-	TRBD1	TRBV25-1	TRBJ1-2	CASSEPGGADNYGYTF	TGTGCCAGCAGTGAGCCAGGGGGCGCGGATAACTATGGCTACACCTTC
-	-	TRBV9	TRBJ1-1	CASSVGTAYNTEAFF	TGTGCCAGCAGCGTAGGGACAGCCTATAACACTGAAGCTTTCTTT
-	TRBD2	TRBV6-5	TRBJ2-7	CASSFGGLAGGEQYF	TGTGCCAGCAGTTTCGGCGGACTAGCGGGAGGCGAGCAGTACTTC
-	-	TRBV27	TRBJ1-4	CASSSNRVITNEKLFF	TGTGCCAGCAGTTCGAACAGGGTTATCACTAATGAAAAACTGTTTTTT
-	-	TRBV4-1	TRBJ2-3	CASSTQPTSRSDTQYF	TGCGCCAGCAGTACCCAACCGACTAGTAGGTCAGATACGCAGTATTTT